What follows describes a single TCR beta chain. The antigen remains undetermined. The germline gives CDR1 SGHNT, CDR2 YYREEE (reference sequence). The CDR3 loop spans 18 amino acids. With 5 bases clipped from V and 2 bases from J, the junction kept 18 bases outside the gene matches. This specimen comes from a study of cytomegalovirus exposure and HLA in healthy donors. Looking at the study overall: A data release that came early held some 79 million unique TCRs from HLA-typed donors. Study-wide points: A later analysis appeared to link common viral pathogens to several of the most significant clusters. In a later analysis, donors in an Asian-associated ancestry cluster reportedly had fewer N-insertions in productive TCRs than the cohort mean. When analyzed later, a missense DCLRE1C variant was found to be linked to TCR beta V- and J-gene trimming.

In the PCR, 60 Vbeta and 13 Jbeta primers were used. Clones were read by immunoSEQ multiplex PCR, and TCRdb kept only the in-frame ones, dropping some. This repertoire shows under 200,000 clones, around 75% found once; its top ten account for approximately 1.8%. Sequencing was carried out using PBMCs. This TCR was recovered from a young woman in good health and CMV-seronegative. The chain uses TRBV5-4 and TRBJ1-2; 7 nucleotides align to TRBD1. CDR3 in amino acids: CASSSSPTGFIQNYGYTF. CDR3 in DNA: TGTGCCAGCAGTTCCTCCCCGACAGGGTTTATCCAGAACTATGGCTACACCTTC.